This is a list of T cell receptor beta chains from one sample in a study of blood T cell repertoires in COVID-19. Only in-frame clones appear in the TCRdb table, and some are missing; sequencing was by immunoSEQ multiplex PCR. The sample records approximately 150,000 clones, approximately 90% being singletons. Material for sequencing was peripheral blood. The receptor source for this set is a human donor in a cohort sampled during active COVID-19. CDR3s include the opening cysteine and the closing phenylalanine or tryptophan. Each record gives: D gene, J gene, CDR3 length, clone size, V gene, CDR3 DNA, CDR3 protein. The D gene is left open where the match is weak. The listing skips clone size in some rows; elsewhere it reads once, few, many or a size class.

NA TRBJ2-7 13 NA TRBV10-3 TGTGCCATCAGTCCGGACAGTACCTACGAGCAGTACTTC CAISPDSTYEQYF
NA TRBJ2-5 13 few TRBV7-6 TGTGCCAGCAGCCGAACAATTATAGAGACCCAGTACTTC CASSRTIIETQYF
NA TRBJ2-1 14 NA TRBV7-2 TGTGCCACCTCCAAATCAGGGTCCTACAATGAGCAGTTCTTC CATSKSGSYNEQFF
TRBD2 TRBJ2-7 15 NA TRBV6-2/TRBV6-3 TGTGCCAGCAGTTACGTAAGGACCGGGAGGGACGAGCAGTACTTC CASSYVRTGRDEQYF
NA TRBJ1-1 12 once TRBV4-1 TGCGCCAGCAGCCAAGGGCCCTTTGAAGCTTTCTTT CASSQGPFEAFF
NA TRBJ1-2 13 NA TRBV24-1 TGTGCCACCAGTGATATTAGGGGGTATGGCTACACCTTC CATSDIRGYGYTF
NA TRBJ1-2 12 NA TRBV29-1 TGCAGCGTCACTAGTGCTAACTATGGCTACACCTTC CSVTSANYGYTF
NA TRBJ2-7 12 NA TRBV5-3 TGTGCCAGAAGCTCTGACAACTACGAGCAGTACTTC CARSSDNYEQYF
NA TRBJ2-7 13 NA TRBV5-1 TGCGCCAGCAGCTTGAATTCAGGATACGAGCAGTACTTC CASSLNSGYEQYF
TRBD2 TRBJ2-3 13 NA TRBV5-1 TGCGCCAGCAGCTTGGGGACTAGCGGAACGCAGTATTTT CASSLGTSGTQYF
TRBD2 TRBJ2-5 16 NA TRBV5-4 TGTGCCAGCAGCTTGGGAGGAGCGGGGGCCGAAGAGACCCAGTACTTC CASSLGGAGAEETQYF
NA TRBJ2-6 19 NA TRBV4-3 TGCGCCAGCAGCCAAGAAATCCCCAGAGGAGACTCTGGGGCCAACGTCCTGACTTTC CASSQEIPRGDSGANVLTF
TRBD1 TRBJ2-7 14 NA TRBV5-1 TGCGCCAGCAGCTCGACAGGGGGCGTCAACGAGCAGTACTTC CASSSTGGVNEQYF
TRBD1 TRBJ2-7 12 NA TRBV12-3/TRBV12-4 TGTGCCAGCAGTTTCACAGGGGCCGAGCAGTACTTC CASSFTGAEQYF
NA TRBJ1-6 15 once TRBV4-1 TGCGCCAGCACCGACATCGTCCGCTATAATTCACCCCTCCACTTT CASTDIVRYNSPLHF
TRBD1 TRBJ1-2 15 NA TRBV6-5 TGTGCCAGCAGTTACCAACAACAGGGGTACTATGGCTACACCTTC CASSYQQQGYYGYTF
TRBD2 TRBJ2-5 15 NA TRBV9 TGTGCCAGCAGCTCTAGGACTAGCCAACGAGAGACCCAGTACTTC CASSSRTSQRETQYF
TRBD1 TRBJ2-5 16 NA TRBV5-6 TGTGCCAGCAGCTTAGGACAGGGGGTGATTCAAGAGACCCAGTACTTC CASSLGQGVIQETQYF
NA TRBJ2-2 15 once TRBV7-2 TGTGCCAGCAGCCGTCGGAGCGCGAACACCGGGGAGCTGTTTTTT CASSRRSANTGELFF
TRBD1 TRBJ1-1 12 NA TRBV19 TGTGCCAGTAGTAGGGACAGGTCTGAAGCTTTCTTT CASSRDRSEAFF
NA TRBJ1-4 16 NA TRBV6-2/TRBV6-3 TGTGCCAGCAGTTACGGCGGGGAAGCAACTAATGAAAAACTGTTTTTT CASSYGGEATNEKLFF
NA TRBJ2-7 16 NA TRBV15 TGTGCCACCAGCAGATCCATCCGTGGGGGGTGGGACGAGCAGTACTTC CATSRSIRGGWDEQYF
NA TRBJ2-7 14 NA TRBV5-5 TGTGCCAGCAGCCTCGGGAGCGGCGGCCTCGAGCAGTACTTC CASSLGSGGLEQYF
NA TRBJ2-1 13 once TRBV3-1/TRBV3-2 TGTGCCAGCCGCGCACAGGGAGGGGGTGAGCAGTTCTTC CASRAQGGGEQFF
NA TRBJ1-1 14 NA TRBV11-2 TGTGCCAGCAGCTTAGATAGTGGTTTCACTGAAGCTTTCTTT CASSLDSGFTEAFF
NA TRBJ2-5 16 NA TRBV7-9 TGTGCCAGCAGCTTATTTGTCAGGGCCCCTCAAGAGACCCAGTACTTC CASSLFVRAPQETQYF
NA TRBJ2-7 14 NA TRBV21-1 TGTGCCAGCAGTCCCTACCCACTAGTTTACGAGCAGTACTTC CASSPYPLVYEQYF
NA TRBJ1-5 12 NA TRBV6-2/TRBV6-3 TGTGCCAGCAGTTACTCGCGCCAGCCCCAGCATTTT CASSYSRQPQHF
TRBD1 TRBJ2-7 15 NA TRBV6-5 TGTGCCAGCAGTCCAAGACAGGGGGCAGCCTACGAGCAGTACTTC CASSPRQGAAYEQYF
TRBD1 TRBJ1-4 16 NA TRBV5-1 TGCGCCAGCAGCTTGCCCTCCGGGACAGGGGGAGAAAAACTGTTTTTT CASSLPSGTGGEKLFF
TRBD1 TRBJ1-3 14 NA TRBV5-1 TGCGCCAGCAGCTCGCCGGGACAGGGAAACACCATATATTTT CASSSPGQGNTIYF
NA TRBJ1-1 15 NA TRBV4-1 TGCGCCAGCAGCCTACGGGACTGGGAGGCAACTGAAGCTTTCTTT CASSLRDWEATEAFF
TRBD1 TRBJ1-5 15 NA TRBV10-2 TGCGCCAGCAGGGCCGGGACAGGGGGGAATCAGCCCCAGCATTTT CASRAGTGGNQPQHF
TRBD2 TRBJ2-5 15 NA TRBV2 TGTGCCAGCAGCCCCGTAGCGGGGTACCAAGAGACCCAGTACTTC CASSPVAGYQETQYF
NA TRBJ2-6 14 NA TRBV7-2 TGTGCCAGCAGCCTGGGGCCCGGGGCCAACGTCCTGACTTTC CASSLGPGANVLTF
NA TRBJ1-1 15 NA TRBV5-4 TGTGCCAGCAGCTCGAACCAGGGGAGAGACACTGAAGCTTTCTTT CASSSNQGRDTEAFF
TRBD1 TRBJ2-2 14 NA TRBV7-9 TGTGCCAGCAGCTCGACAGGGTCAACCGGGGAGCTGTTTTTT CASSSTGSTGELFF
NA TRBJ1-3 15 once TRBV5-1 TGCGCCAGCCGTCCGGGGTTCCGGCCCCGAAACACCATATATTTT CASRPGFRPRNTIYF
NA TRBJ1-5 17 once TRBV5-5 TGTGCCAGCAGCTTGCGGGGGGGCTCGTATAGCAATCAGCCCCAGCATTTT CASSLRGGSYSNQPQHF
NA TRBJ2-3 13 NA TRBV19 TGTGCCAGTAGTGGGGGACTTTCAGATACGCAGTATTTT CASSGGLSDTQYF
TRBD2 TRBJ2-3 14 once TRBV28 TGTGCCACCTGTAGCGGGACTTTGGGAGATACGCAGTATTTT CATCSGTLGDTQYF
TRBD1 TRBJ1-5 14 NA TRBV5-1 TGCGCCAGCAGCCAGACAGGGGGCGATCAGCCCCAGCATTTT CASSQTGGDQPQHF
TRBD1 TRBJ2-7 15 once TRBV27 TGTGCCAGCAGTTTATCGGGGACAGGGCTCGCCGAGCAGTACTTC CASSLSGTGLAEQYF
NA TRBJ1-2 15 once TRBV11-2 TGTGCCAGCAGCCTGATAGTTACGGGGGGTCATGGCTACACCTTC CASSLIVTGGHGYTF
TRBD1 TRBJ1-2 16 once TRBV11-3 TGTGCCAGCAGCTTAGTCCCGGACAGGGTAAACTATGGCTACACCTTC CASSLVPDRVNYGYTF
NA TRBJ2-7 12 NA TRBV18 TGTGCCAGCTCACCCAAGCTCTACGAGCAGTACTTC CASSPKLYEQYF
TRBD1 TRBJ2-7 15 few TRBV19 TGTGCCAGTAGTATATATGAGGGGGCGAACTACGAGCAGTACTTC CASSIYEGANYEQYF
NA TRBJ1-4 13 NA TRBV5-1 TGCGCCAGCGGCAATCTGGAGGATGAAAAACTGTTTTTT CASGNLEDEKLFF
NA TRBJ1-6 16 NA TRBV5-4 TGTGCCAGCAGCGAGGTGCGGAGCTCCTATAATTCACCCCTCCACTTT CASSEVRSSYNSPLHF
NA TRBJ2-2 13 NA TRBV12-3/TRBV12-4 TGTGCCAGCAGTCTCCCGAACACCGGGGAGCTGTTTTTT CASSLPNTGELFF
NA TRBJ2-3 14 NA TRBV5-1 TGCGCCAGCAGCTTGGCAGGGGGCACAGATACGCAGTATTTT CASSLAGGTDTQYF
TRBD2 TRBJ2-5 13 NA TRBV29-1 TGCAGCGTTGGTCCGGGCGGGAGAGAGACCCAGTACTTC CSVGPGGRETQYF
TRBD1 TRBJ1-4 17 NA TRBV27 TGTGCCCCTTGGGGGGTGGACAGGGCTGCAACTAATGAAAAACTGTTTTTT CAPWGVDRAATNEKLFF
TRBD1 TRBJ2-2 15 NA TRBV7-9 TGTGCCAGCAGCTTCGACAGGGTAATCACCGGGGAGCTGTTTTTT CASSFDRVITGELFF
NA TRBJ1-1 15 medium-sized TRBV10-2 TGCGCCAGCAGTGAGTGGTCGACAGAGAACACTGAAGCTTTCTTT CASSEWSTENTEAFF
NA TRBJ2-6 21 NA TRBV4-1 TGCGCCAGCAGCCAAGATCGGGGGGCCCGAATTTTACTCTCTGGGGCCAACGTCCTGACTTTC CASSQDRGARILLSGANVLTF
TRBD1 TRBJ1-1 13 NA TRBV12-5 TGTGCTAGTGGTGCGGACAGGAGTACTGAAGCTTTCTTT CASGADRSTEAFF
TRBD1 TRBJ1-6 15 NA TRBV7-9 TGTGCCAGCAGCCCCATGACAGGGCTTGACTCACCCCTCCACTTT CASSPMTGLDSPLHF
TRBD1 TRBJ2-2 16 NA TRBV6-2/TRBV6-3 TGTGCCAGCAGTTACCCGAGGACAGGGAAAACCGGGGAGCTGTTTTTT CASSYPRTGKTGELFF